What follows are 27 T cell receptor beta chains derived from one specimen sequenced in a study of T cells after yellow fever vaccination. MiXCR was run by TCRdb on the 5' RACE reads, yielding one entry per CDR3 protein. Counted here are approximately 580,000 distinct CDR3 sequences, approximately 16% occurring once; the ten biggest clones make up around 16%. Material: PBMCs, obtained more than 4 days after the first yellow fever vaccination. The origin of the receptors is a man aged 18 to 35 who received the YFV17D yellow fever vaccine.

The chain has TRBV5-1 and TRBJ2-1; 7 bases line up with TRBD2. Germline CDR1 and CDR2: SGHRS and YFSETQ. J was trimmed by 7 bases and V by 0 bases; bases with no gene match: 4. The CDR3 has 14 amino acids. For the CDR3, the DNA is TGCGCCAGCAGCTTGGCCGGGAGGAAAAATGAGCAGTTCTTC. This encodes CASSLAGRKNEQFF.

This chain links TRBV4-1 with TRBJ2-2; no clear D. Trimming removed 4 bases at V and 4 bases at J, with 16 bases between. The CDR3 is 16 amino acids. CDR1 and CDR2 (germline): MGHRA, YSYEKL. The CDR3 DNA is TGCGCCAGCAGCCCCACCCAGGATCCAATCACCGGGGAGCTGTTTTTT. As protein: CASSPTQDPITGELFF.

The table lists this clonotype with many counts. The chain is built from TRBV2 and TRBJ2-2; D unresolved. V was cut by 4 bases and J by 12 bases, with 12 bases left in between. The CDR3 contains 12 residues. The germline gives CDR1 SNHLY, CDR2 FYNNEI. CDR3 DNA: TGTGCCAGCAGTGTAGGGAAAGGGAAGCTGTTTTTT. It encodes CASSVGKGKLFF. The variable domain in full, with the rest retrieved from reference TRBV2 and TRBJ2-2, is EPEVTQTPSHQVTQMGQEVILRCVPISNHLYFYWYRQILGQKVEFLVSFYNNEISEKSEIFDDQFSVERPDGSNFTLKIRSTKLEDSAMYFCASSVGKGKLFFGEGSRLTVL.

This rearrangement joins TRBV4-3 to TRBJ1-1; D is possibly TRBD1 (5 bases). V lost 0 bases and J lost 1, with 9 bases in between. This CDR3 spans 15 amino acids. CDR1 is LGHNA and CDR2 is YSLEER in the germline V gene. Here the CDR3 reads CASSQDTRENTEAFF. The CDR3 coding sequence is TGCGCCAGCAGCCAAGATACCAGGGAGAACACTGAAGCTTTCTTT.

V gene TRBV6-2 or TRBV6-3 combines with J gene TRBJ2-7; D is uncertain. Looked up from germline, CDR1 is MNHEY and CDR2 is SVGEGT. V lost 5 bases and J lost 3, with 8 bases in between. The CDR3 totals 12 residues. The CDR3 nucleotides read TGTGCCAGCAGTCGCGGCCTCTACGAGCAGTACTTC. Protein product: CASSRGLYEQYF.

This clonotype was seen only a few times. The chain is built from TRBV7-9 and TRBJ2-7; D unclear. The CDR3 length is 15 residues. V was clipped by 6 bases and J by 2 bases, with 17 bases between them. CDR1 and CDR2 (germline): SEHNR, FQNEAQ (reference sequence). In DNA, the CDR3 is TGTGCCAGCAGTCTGGGCGATTTCCCCACCTACGAGCAGTACTTC. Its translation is CASSLGDFPTYEQYF.

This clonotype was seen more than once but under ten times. As DNA, the CDR3 is TGCGCCAGCAGCCCGAATAGCGGGGGCGAGGATACGCAGTATTTT. Residues: CASSPNSGGEDTQYF. V usage is TRBV4-1 and J usage is TRBJ2-3; 9 nucleotides align to TRBD2. CDR3 size: 15 residues. CDR1 and CDR2 (germline): MGHRA, YSYEKL. V lost 4 bases to trimming and J lost 6 bases; unmatched junction nucleotides: 8.

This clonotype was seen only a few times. The CDR3 coding sequence is TGTGCCAGCAGTTACGTGGCGGGGGCCTCCGAGCAGTACGTC. It specifies CASSYVAGASEQYV. V usage is TRBV6-2 or TRBV6-3 and J usage is TRBJ2-7; possible D gene TRBD2, 7 bases. V shed 2 bases and J shed 6 bases, with 14 bases lying between them. Germline values: CDR1 MNHEY, CDR2 SVGEGT. The CDR3 is 14 residues long.

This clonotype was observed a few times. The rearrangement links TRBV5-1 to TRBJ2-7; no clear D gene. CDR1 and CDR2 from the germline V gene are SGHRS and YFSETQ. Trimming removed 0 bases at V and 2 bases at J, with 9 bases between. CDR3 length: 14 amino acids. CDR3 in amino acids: CASSLELFTYEQYF. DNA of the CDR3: TGCGCCAGCAGCTTGGAACTTTTTACCTACGAGCAGTACTTC.

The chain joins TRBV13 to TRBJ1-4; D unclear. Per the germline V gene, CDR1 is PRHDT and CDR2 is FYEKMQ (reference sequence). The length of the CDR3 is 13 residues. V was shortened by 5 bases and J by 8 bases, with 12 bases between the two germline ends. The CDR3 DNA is TGTGCCAGCAGCCCTGGAGTCCGGGAAAAACTGTTTTTT. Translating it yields CASSPGVREKLFF.

The CDR3 reads CASSRGHQETQYF. CDR3 DNA sequence: TGTGCCAGCTCACGGGGCCACCAAGAGACCCAGTACTTC. The chain is built from TRBV18 and TRBJ2-5, with D tentatively TRBD1 (5 bases). The germline CDR1 and CDR2 sequences are KGHSH and LQKENI. Between the trimmed V and J ends, which lost 4 bases and 0 bases, there was a span of 6 bases. This CDR3 spans 13 amino acids.

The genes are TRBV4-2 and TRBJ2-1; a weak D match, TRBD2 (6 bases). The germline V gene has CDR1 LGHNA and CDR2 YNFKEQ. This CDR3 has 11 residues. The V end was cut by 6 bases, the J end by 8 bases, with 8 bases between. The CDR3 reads CASRSGDEQFF. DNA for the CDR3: TGTGCCAGCAGATCGGGGGATGAGCAGTTCTTC.

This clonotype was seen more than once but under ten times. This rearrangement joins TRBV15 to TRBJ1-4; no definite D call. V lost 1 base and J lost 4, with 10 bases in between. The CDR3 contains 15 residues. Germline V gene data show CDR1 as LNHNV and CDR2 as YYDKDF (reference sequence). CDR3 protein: CATSRGAGINEKLFF. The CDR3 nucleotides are TGTGCCACCAGCAGAGGTGCGGGAATTAATGAAAAACTGTTTTTT.

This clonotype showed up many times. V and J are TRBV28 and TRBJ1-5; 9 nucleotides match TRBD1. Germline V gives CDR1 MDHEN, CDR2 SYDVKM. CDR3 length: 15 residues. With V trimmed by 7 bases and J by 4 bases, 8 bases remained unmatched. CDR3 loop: CASNRGQGPNQPQHF. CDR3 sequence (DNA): TGTGCCAGCAATAGAGGACAGGGGCCAAATCAGCCCCAGCATTTT.

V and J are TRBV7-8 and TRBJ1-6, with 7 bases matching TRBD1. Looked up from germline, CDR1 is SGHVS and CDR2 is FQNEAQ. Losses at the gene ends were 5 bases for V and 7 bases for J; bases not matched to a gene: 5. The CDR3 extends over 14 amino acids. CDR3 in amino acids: CASSDREGNSPLHF. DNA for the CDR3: TGTGCCAGCAGCGACAGGGAGGGGAATTCACCCCTCCACTTT.

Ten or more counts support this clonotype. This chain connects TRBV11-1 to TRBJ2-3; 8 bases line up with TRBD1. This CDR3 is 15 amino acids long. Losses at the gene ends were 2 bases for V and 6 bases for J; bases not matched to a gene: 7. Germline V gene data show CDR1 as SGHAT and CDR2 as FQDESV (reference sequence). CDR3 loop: CASSLPRGLGDTQYF. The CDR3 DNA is TGTGCCAGCAGCTTACCCAGGGGGCTTGGGGATACGCAGTATTTT.

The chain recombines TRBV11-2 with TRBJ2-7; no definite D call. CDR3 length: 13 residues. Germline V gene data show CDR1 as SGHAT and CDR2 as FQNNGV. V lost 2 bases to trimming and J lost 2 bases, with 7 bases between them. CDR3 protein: CASSLLRPYEQYF. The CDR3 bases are TGTGCCAGCAGCTTACTACGACCCTACGAGCAGTACTTC.

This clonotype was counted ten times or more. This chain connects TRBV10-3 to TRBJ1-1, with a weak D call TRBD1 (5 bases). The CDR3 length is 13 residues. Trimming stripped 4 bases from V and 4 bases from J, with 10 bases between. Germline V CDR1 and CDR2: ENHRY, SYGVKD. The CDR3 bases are TGTGCCATCAGTGTCCCGGGGGTCACTGAAGCTTTCTTT. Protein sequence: CAISVPGVTEAFF.

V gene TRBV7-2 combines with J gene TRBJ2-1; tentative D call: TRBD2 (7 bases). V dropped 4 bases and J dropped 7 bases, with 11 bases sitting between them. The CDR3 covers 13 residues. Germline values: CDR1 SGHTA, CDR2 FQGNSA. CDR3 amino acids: CASSSRGANEQFF. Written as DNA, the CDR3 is TGTGCCAGCAGCTCCCGGGGGGCGAATGAGCAGTTCTTC.

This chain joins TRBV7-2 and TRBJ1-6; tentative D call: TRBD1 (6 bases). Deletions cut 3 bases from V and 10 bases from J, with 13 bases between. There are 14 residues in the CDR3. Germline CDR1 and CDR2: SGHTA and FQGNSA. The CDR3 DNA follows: TGTGCCAGCAGCTTGGAAAGGGGGGGATCACCCCTCCACTTT. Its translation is CASSLERGGSPLHF.

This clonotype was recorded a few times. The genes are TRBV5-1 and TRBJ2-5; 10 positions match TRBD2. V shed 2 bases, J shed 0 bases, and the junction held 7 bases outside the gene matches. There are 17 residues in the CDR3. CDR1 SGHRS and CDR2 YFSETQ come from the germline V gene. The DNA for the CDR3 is TGCGCCAGCAGCTTACCAACTAGCGGGGATTACCAAGAGACCCAGTACTTC. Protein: CASSLPTSGDYQETQYF.

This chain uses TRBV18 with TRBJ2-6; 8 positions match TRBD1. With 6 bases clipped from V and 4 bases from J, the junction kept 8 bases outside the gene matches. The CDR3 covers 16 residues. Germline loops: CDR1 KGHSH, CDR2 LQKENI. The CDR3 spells CASSEDRVSGANVLTF. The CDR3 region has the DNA TGTGCCAGCTCCGAGGACAGGGTATCCGGGGCCAACGTCCTGACTTTC.

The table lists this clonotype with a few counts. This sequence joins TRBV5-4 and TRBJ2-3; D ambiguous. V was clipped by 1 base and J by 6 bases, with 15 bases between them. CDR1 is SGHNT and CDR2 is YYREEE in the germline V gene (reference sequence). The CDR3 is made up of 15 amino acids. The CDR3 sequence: CASSLSRTLGDTQYF. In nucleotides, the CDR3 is TGTGCCAGCAGCTTGTCCAGGACCCTCGGGGATACGCAGTATTTT. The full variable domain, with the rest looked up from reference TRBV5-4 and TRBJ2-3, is ETGVTQSPTHLIKTRGQQVTLRCSSQSGHNTVSWYQQALGQGPQFIFQYYREEENGRGNFPPRFSGLQFPNYSSELNVNALELDDSALYLCASSLSRTLGDTQYFGPGTRLTVL.

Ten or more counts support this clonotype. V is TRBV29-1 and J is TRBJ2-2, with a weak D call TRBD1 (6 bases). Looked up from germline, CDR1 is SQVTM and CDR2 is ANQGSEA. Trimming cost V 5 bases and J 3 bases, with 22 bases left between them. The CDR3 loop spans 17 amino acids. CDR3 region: CSVSRYRDNLYTGELFF. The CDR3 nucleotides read TGCAGCGTTTCTCGGTATCGGGACAACCTATACACCGGGGAGCTGTTTTTT.

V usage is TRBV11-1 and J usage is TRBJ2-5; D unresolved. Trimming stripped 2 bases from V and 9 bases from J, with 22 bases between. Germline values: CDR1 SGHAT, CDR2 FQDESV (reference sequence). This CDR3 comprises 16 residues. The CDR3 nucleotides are TGTGCCAGCAGCTTACCTGACGGTAGCCCCCCTGGGTCCCAGTACTTC. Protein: CASSLPDGSPPGSQYF.

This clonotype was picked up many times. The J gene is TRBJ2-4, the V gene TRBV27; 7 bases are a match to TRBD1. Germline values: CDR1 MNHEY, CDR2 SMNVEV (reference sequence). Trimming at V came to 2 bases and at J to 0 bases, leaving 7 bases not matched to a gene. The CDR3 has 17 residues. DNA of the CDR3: TGTGCCAGCAGTTTAAGGGCAGGGGGAGTAGCCAAAAACATTCAGTACTTC. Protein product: CASSLRAGGVAKNIQYF.

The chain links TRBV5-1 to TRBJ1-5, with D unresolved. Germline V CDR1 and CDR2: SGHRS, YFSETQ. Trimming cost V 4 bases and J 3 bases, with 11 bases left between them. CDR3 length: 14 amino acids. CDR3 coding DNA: TGCGCCAGCAGCCCGGACGGCCCCAATCAGCCCCAGCATTTT. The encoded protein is CASSPDGPNQPQHF. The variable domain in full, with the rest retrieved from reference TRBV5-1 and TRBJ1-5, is KAGVTQTPRYLIKTRGQQVTLSCSPISGHRSVSWYQQTPGQGLQFLFEYFSETQRNKGNFPGRFSGRQFSNSRSEMNVSTLELGDSALYLCASSPDGPNQPQHFGDGTRLSIL.